What follows is one T cell receptor (beta chain) and its context. Its antigen is not yet known. No clone much larger than this one lies a single base away; base qualities are absent. The germline V gene supplies CDR1 SNHLY and CDR2 FYNNEI. The trim is 8 bases for V and 7 bases for J, with a gap of 27 bases between the germline ends. Including the terminal cysteine and phenylalanine, the CDR3 comprises 16 residues. Here the CDR3 DNA is all that survives: 48 bases in frame from base 1. Library prep was done by the immunoSEQ multiplex PCR assay. The hsTCRB Kit was used according to the manufacturer's protocol to amplify rearranged TCR beta chain sequences. TCRB libraries were sequenced on an Illumina MiSeq. Per the source publication's procedure: The kit vendor's proprietary platform handled demultiplexing, trimming and gene mapping. TCRdb retrieved this table from immuneACCESS and kept in-frame rearrangements only. Not all clones are present; in checked studies, unresolved V genes account for under half, and no reason is known for the remainder. The D gene and trimming were derived from the DNA, and the V and J assignments and clone size from that table. This sample gives about 67,000 clones in total; over 70% of them show up just once. The ten largest clones take up about 14% of the sample.

The sample originates from a study of a mutant IDH1 vaccine in newly diagnosed glioma listed by TCRdb under 2021. For context, the study as a whole: Across visits V03 through V10, patients got a total of eight vaccinations, given in weeks 1, 3, 5, 7, 11, 15, 19 and 23. Prior to enrollment, patients had been given standard therapy consisting of radiotherapy alone, temozolomide alone, or radiochemotherapy with temozolomide, with the combination given to most patients. In the chemotherapy-containing groups, vaccination started alongside temozolomide cycles, whereas in patients who had radiotherapy alone it started 4-6 weeks after radiotherapy. The approximately 30 treated patients were approximately 60% male and about 40% female, with a mean age of around 40 years. Longitudinal TCRB deep sequencing was performed for 25 to 30 treated patients wherever samples were available for exploratory analyses. Peripheral blood was drawn at six visits: V03 (baseline), V05, V07, V10, V12 and V13. Findings and caveats that apply to the study as a whole: It was noted by the authors that analyses of patient blood samples could not be reproduced owing to sample limitations. PBMC samples for TCRB deep sequencing were selected based on availability. Across multiple MHC alleles, vaccine-induced immune responses were seen in approximately 93% of patients. Pseudoprogression seemed to be unrelated to changes in the top peripheral T cell clonotypes found by TCRB sequencing.

In light of the paper, this sample's time point label describes: week 23, last vaccination. Each vaccine dose, consisting of 300 ug of a 20-mer mutant IDH1 peptide in Montanide, was administered subcutaneously with topical imiquimod. Donors had newly diagnosed WHO grade 3 or 4 IDH1-mutant astrocytomas with loss of nuclear ATRX. The samples were drawn from NOA16, a multicentre, single-arm, open-label phase I trial in Germany that tested a mutant IDH1 peptide vaccine in humans for the first time. Genomic DNA for TCRB sequencing was extracted from EDTA blood using the DNeasy Blood and Tissue Kit. The sequencing here drew on PBMCs, taken from a glioma patient whose treatment included an IDH1 peptide vaccine. The rearrangement combines TRBV2 with TRBJ2-7; the D gene is perhaps TRBD1 or TRBD2, as each covers 5 bases. This TCR was recovered from a man aged 18 to 29 with glioma. In nucleotides, the sequence is TGTGCCAGCTTTGGGGGTGGCAGACCTCTCTACGATGAGCAGTACTTC. Its coded protein is CASFGGGRPLYDEQYF. The entire variable domain, with the stretches around the CDR3 drawn from the reference TRBV2 and TRBJ2-7 proteins, is EPEVTQTPSHQVTQMGQEVILRCVPISNHLYFYWYRQILGQKVEFLVSFYNNEISEKSEIFDDQFSVERPDGSNFTLKIRSTKLEDSAMYFCASFGGGRPLYDEQYFGPGTRLTVT.